Below, one TCR beta chain is given with its context. The sample is drawn from a study of blood T cell repertoires in COVID-19. V trimming: 6 bases; J trimming: 8 bases; junction bases outside the gene matches: 9. Per germline, CDR1 LGHDT and CDR2 YNNKEL (reference sequence). The CDR3 is 14 residues long. In the original workflow: For nucleated cells, counts were estimated from reference gene primer amplification. The method was immunoSEQ multiplex PCR; TCRdb's version includes in-frame clones alone and lacks a portion of them. V and J calls and clone size follow that table, whereas D and trimming were derived from the DNA. This table has fewer than 85,000 clones, less than 85% appearing once.

The rearrangement links TRBV3-1 (or the pseudogene TRBV3-2) to TRBJ1-4, with 7 bases matching TRBD1. This receptor was taken from a human donor with acute or convalescent COVID-19. The donor label of this sample is uncertain. Sequencing was carried out using peripheral blood. The CDR3 reads CASRGGGAEEKLFF. The CDR3 coding sequence is TGTGCCAGCAGAGGAGGGGGCGCGGAGGAAAAACTGTTTTTT.